These T cell receptor beta chains were read from a single sample in a study of T cells after posttransplantation cyclophosphamide. The repertoire was sequenced with immunoSEQ multiplex PCR; TCRdb's copy has only in-frame clones and lacks some. Altogether tens of thousands of clones were found in the sample, and no singletons occur. The sequenced sample was PBMCs. The receptor source for this set is a man aged 35-49 years in good health, CMV-negative, and a related stem cell transplant donor. CDR3s include the opening cysteine and the closing phenylalanine or tryptophan. The order of the fields is CDR3 protein, CDR3 DNA, clone size, J gene, D gene, CDR3 length, V gene. A D gene is named only where the DNA matches it firmly. Clone sizes are shown as once, few, many, or a class for an expanded clone.

CDR3aa: CASSVGRSGETQYF
CDR3nt: TGTGCCAGCAGCGTCGGACGGAGCGGGGAGACCCAGTACTTC
abundance: many
j_gene: TRBJ2-5
d_gene: -
len: 14
v_gene: TRBV7-6

CDR3aa: CASSFRAPNQPQHF
CDR3nt: TGTGCCAGCAGCTTCAGGGCTCCTAATCAGCCCCAGCATTTT
abundance: many
j_gene: TRBJ1-5
d_gene: -
len: 14
v_gene: TRBV7-2

CDR3aa: CASDGTQKYEQYF
CDR3nt: TGTGCCAGCGACGGGACTCAGAAATACGAGCAGTACTTC
abundance: many
j_gene: TRBJ2-7
d_gene: -
len: 13
v_gene: TRBV2

CDR3aa: CASSSSSLGGAQPQHF
CDR3nt: TGTGCCAGCAGTTCTTCTTCGCTGGGAGGAGCTCAGCCCCAGCATTTT
abundance: many
j_gene: TRBJ1-5
d_gene: -
len: 16
v_gene: TRBV6-5

CDR3aa: CASRNTGIPETQYF
CDR3nt: TGTGCCAGCAGAAATACAGGGATACCGGAGACCCAGTACTTC
abundance: many
j_gene: TRBJ2-5
d_gene: -
len: 14
v_gene: TRBV28

CDR3aa: CASSPRTGTNGYTF
CDR3nt: TGTGCCAGCAGCCCGCGGACAGGGACTAATGGCTACACCTTC
abundance: many
j_gene: TRBJ1-2
d_gene: TRBD1
len: 14
v_gene: TRBV5-4

CDR3aa: CASAQGRETQYF
CDR3nt: TGTGCCAGCGCCCAGGGAAGAGAGACCCAGTACTTC
abundance: many
j_gene: TRBJ2-5
d_gene: -
len: 12
v_gene: TRBV7-2

CDR3aa: CAWSPGGAEAFF
CDR3nt: TGTGCCTGGAGTCCGGGGGGCGCTGAAGCTTTCTTT
abundance: many
j_gene: TRBJ1-1
d_gene: -
len: 12
v_gene: TRBV30

CDR3aa: CASSGGTANTDTQYF
CDR3nt: TGCGCCAGCAGTGGGGGGACAGCTAACACAGATACGCAGTATTTT
abundance: many
j_gene: TRBJ2-3
d_gene: TRBD1
len: 15
v_gene: TRBV10-1

CDR3aa: CASSLDRFYGYTF
CDR3nt: TGTGCCAGCAGCCTTGACAGATTCTATGGCTACACCTTC
abundance: many
j_gene: TRBJ1-2
d_gene: -
len: 13
v_gene: TRBV28

CDR3aa: CASSRDFQETQYF
CDR3nt: TGTGCCAGCAGCCGGGACTTCCAAGAGACCCAGTACTTC
abundance: many
j_gene: TRBJ2-5
d_gene: -
len: 13
v_gene: TRBV7-7

CDR3aa: CASSIGTVYEQYF
CDR3nt: TGTGCCAGTAGTATAGGGACAGTCTACGAGCAGTACTTC
abundance: many
j_gene: TRBJ2-7
d_gene: -
len: 13
v_gene: TRBV19

CDR3aa: CAWSESGGYGYTF
CDR3nt: TGTGCCTGGAGTGAGTCAGGGGGGTATGGCTACACCTTC
abundance: many
j_gene: TRBJ1-2
d_gene: TRBD1
len: 13
v_gene: TRBV30

CDR3aa: CASSAETSVPYEQYF
CDR3nt: TGTGCCAGCAGCGCAGAGACTAGCGTACCCTACGAGCAGTACTTC
abundance: many
j_gene: TRBJ2-7
d_gene: TRBD2
len: 15
v_gene: TRBV7-9

CDR3aa: CASSFSGQGQPQHF
CDR3nt: TGTGCCAGCAGTTTTTCGGGACAGGGTCAGCCCCAGCATTTT
abundance: many
j_gene: TRBJ1-5
d_gene: TRBD1
len: 14
v_gene: TRBV27

CDR3aa: CASSLGTGGIYEQYF
CDR3nt: TGTGCCAGCAGCTTAGGGACAGGGGGCATCTACGAGCAGTACTTC
abundance: many
j_gene: TRBJ2-7
d_gene: TRBD1
len: 15
v_gene: TRBV11-3

CDR3aa: CAISGRLAGVRETQYF
CDR3nt: TGTGCCATCAGTGGAAGACTAGCGGGAGTCCGGGAGACCCAGTACTTC
abundance: many
j_gene: TRBJ2-5
d_gene: TRBD2
len: 16
v_gene: TRBV10-3

CDR3aa: CATSSRGGASSGRAPSTDTQYF
CDR3nt: TGTGCCACCAGCAGCAGGGGCGGGGCCTCTAGCGGGAGGGCCCCAAGCACAGATACGCAGTATTTT
abundance: many
j_gene: TRBJ2-3
d_gene: TRBD2
len: 22
v_gene: TRBV15

CDR3aa: CASSYIAADTQYF
CDR3nt: TGTGCCAGCAGCTATATAGCCGCAGATACGCAGTATTTT
abundance: many
j_gene: TRBJ2-3
d_gene: -
len: 13
v_gene: TRBV11-2

CDR3aa: CASRDSGYEQYF
CDR3nt: TGTGCCAGCAGGGACTCTGGTTACGAGCAGTACTTC
abundance: many
j_gene: TRBJ2-7
d_gene: -
len: 12
v_gene: TRBV28

CDR3aa: CASSLRQGFGETQYF
CDR3nt: TGTGCCAGCAGTTTGCGGCAGGGGTTTGGGGAGACCCAGTACTTC
abundance: many
j_gene: TRBJ2-5
d_gene: -
len: 15
v_gene: TRBV28

CDR3aa: CASSQKTNAGGGTDTQYF
CDR3nt: TGCGCCAGCAGTCAGAAAACGAACGCGGGGGGGGGCACAGATACGCAGTATTTT
abundance: few
j_gene: TRBJ2-3
d_gene: TRBD2
len: 18
v_gene: TRBV23-1

CDR3aa: CASSWGGVSHYGYTF
CDR3nt: TGTGCCAGCAGTTGGGGGGGGGTATCTCACTATGGCTACACCTTC
abundance: many
j_gene: TRBJ1-2
d_gene: -
len: 15
v_gene: TRBV28

CDR3aa: CASRMRDRQNIQYF
CDR3nt: TGTGCCAGCAGGATGAGGGACAGACAAAACATTCAGTACTTC
abundance: many
j_gene: TRBJ2-4
d_gene: TRBD1
len: 14
v_gene: TRBV6-1

CDR3aa: CASSLSRRSGNTIYF
CDR3nt: TGTGCCAGCAGTTTATCTCGGAGGTCCGGAAACACCATATATTTT
abundance: many
j_gene: TRBJ1-3
d_gene: -
len: 15
v_gene: TRBV27

CDR3aa: CASSLSTDRGKFYNEQFF
CDR3nt: TGTGCCAGCAGCTTATCAACGGACAGGGGAAAGTTCTACAATGAGCAGTTCTTC
abundance: many
j_gene: TRBJ2-1
d_gene: TRBD1
len: 18
v_gene: TRBV7-9

CDR3aa: CARSKTGGYEQYF
CDR3nt: TGTGCCAGAAGCAAAACAGGGGGCTACGAGCAGTACTTC
abundance: many
j_gene: TRBJ2-7
d_gene: TRBD1
len: 13
v_gene: TRBV2